This T cell receptor (beta chain) was obtained from a study of T cell responses to AZD1222 COVID-19 vaccine. A word on this clone: Its antigen is not identified.

Method: immunoSEQ multiplex PCR; TCRdb's copy keeps in-frame clones and lacks some. Of about 110,000 clones detected, 80% to 85% appear once; the ten largest clones hold roughly 9.5%. Points from the study as a whole: Two doses of AZD1222 preceded a rise in Spike-specific TCR breadth and depth.

This sequence was found in an adult in good health. The sample was peripheral blood, taken on day 0 of AZD1222 vaccination.

CDR3 nucleotide sequence: TGTGCCAGCTCACCACAGGGAGGAGAAAAACTGTTTTTT. Amino acids: CASSPQGGEKLFF. The V gene is TRBV18, the J gene TRBJ1-4; D is uncertain. With 1 base removed from V and 8 bases from J, the gap between germline ends came to 8 bases. CDR3 length equals 13 residues. The V gene's germline CDR1 is KGHSH and CDR2 LQKENI. The variable domain in full, with the rest retrieved from reference TRBV18 and TRBJ1-4, is NAGVMQNPRHLVRRRGQEARLRCSPMKGHSHVYWYRQLPEEGLKFMVYLQKENIIDESGMPKERFSAEFPKEGPSILRIQQVVRGDSAAYFCASSPQGGEKLFFGSGTQLSVL.